Following are 18 T cell receptor beta chains from one sample sequenced in a study of T cells in Graves' hyperthyroidism and ophthalmopathy. The CDR3 regions of TCR beta were amplified from RNA transcripts. HTBI primers were employed in a first-round RT-PCR of the TCR CDR3. TCRdb fed the multiplex PCR reads into MiXCR, producing one record per CDR3 protein. This sample has about 480,000 distinct CDR3 sequences; approximately 24% occur once, and the top ten carry about 11%. Sequenced: blood. The receptors shown here come from a woman in her thirties with Graves' ophthalmopathy.

This clonotype was observed at least ten times. The J gene is TRBJ2-5, the V gene TRBV20-1; D is ambiguous. Germline CDR1 is DFQATT and CDR2 is SNEGSKA (reference sequence). This CDR3 region has 13 residues. Trimming removed 6 bases at V and 5 bases at J, with 16 bases between. The CDR3 region is CSAQSTAPETQYF. The DNA of the CDR3 is TGCAGTGCACAATCGACTGCGCCGGAGACCCAGTACTTC.

This clonotype was observed at least ten times. V gene TRBV28 combines with J gene TRBJ2-5; D may match TRBD1 or TRBD2 (6 bases each). Trimming pared 2 bases from V and 7 bases from J, leaving 14 bases between. This CDR3 has 14 amino acids. CDR1 is MDHEN, CDR2 SYDVKM, per germline. CDR3 DNA: TGTGCCAGCAGTTTAGTAGGGGGGTTTGGGACCCAGTACTTC. Its protein product is CASSLVGGFGTQYF.

This clonotype was detected many times. One junction end disagrees with the germline gene, perhaps due to a read error. This chain links TRBV6-9 with TRBJ1-2; D is unclear. The CDR3 length is 13 residues. The germline gives CDR1 MNHGY, CDR2 SVAAGI. The CDR3, as DNA: TGTGCCAGCAGTTATTGGAAAAACTATGGCTATACCTTC. Residues: CASSYWKNYGYTF.

This clonotype came up many times. The V and J genes are TRBV6-2 or TRBV6-3 and TRBJ1-5; D might be TRBD1 (5 bases). This CDR3 has 14 amino acids. Deletions cut 7 bases from V and 1 base from J, with 11 bases between. The germline gives CDR1 MNHEY, CDR2 SVGEGT. CDR3 in amino acids: CASIDSLSNQPQHF. CDR3 nucleotide sequence: TGTGCCAGCATTGACAGTCTAAGCAATCAGCCCCAGCATTTT.

This clonotype appeared many times. The rearrangement uses TRBV18 and TRBJ2-5; unclear D gene. The V and J ends lost 6 bases and 1 base respectively, with 6 bases between them. Looked up from germline, CDR1 is KGHSH and CDR2 is LQKENI. CDR3 length: 12 amino acids. This CDR3 reads CASSDTQETQYF. In DNA, the CDR3 is TGTGCCAGCTCCGATACCCAAGAGACCCAGTACTTC.

This clonotype was seen many times. The genes are TRBV20-1 and TRBJ2-5, with TRBD1 as a possible D gene (6 bases). V lost 3 bases, J lost 4 bases, and 15 bases lay in between. Germline V lookup: CDR1 DFQATT, CDR2 SNEGSKA (reference sequence). CDR3 size: 14 residues. The CDR3 loop is CSASESGGPETQYF. DNA of the CDR3: TGCAGTGCTAGCGAGTCTGGGGGCCCAGAGACCCAGTACTTC.

The gene calls are TRBV6-1 and TRBJ1-2, with 10 bases aligning to TRBD1. Losses at the gene ends were 6 bases for V and 5 bases for J; bases not matched to a gene: 9. Germline loops: CDR1 MNHNS, CDR2 SASEGT. The CDR3 covers 15 residues. The CDR3 nucleotides are TGTGCCAGCAGCAGCCAACCGGGACAGGGGTATGGCTACACCTTC. It codes for CASSSQPGQGYGYTF.

Many counts were recorded for this clonotype. The chain carries TRBV7-2 and TRBJ2-5; 8 nucleotides line up with TRBD2. J was trimmed by 7 bases and V by 5 bases; bases with no gene match: 9. This CDR3 comprises 14 residues. Per germline, CDR1 SGHTA and CDR2 FQGNSA. The CDR3 nucleotides read TGTGCCAGCAGCGTGGGACTAGATGGGGGGACCCAGTACTTC. This sequence encodes CASSVGLDGGTQYF.

This clonotype came up a few times. This chain connects TRBV4-1 to TRBJ1-5; 7 bases line up with TRBD1. This CDR3 region has 14 residues. Germline CDR1 is MGHRA and CDR2 is YSYEKL. V shed 3 bases and J 6 bases; nucleotides not matched to a gene: 5. The DNA for the CDR3 is TGCGCCAGCAGCCAGGAAGGGGGCGGTCAGCCCCAGCATTTT. It encodes CASSQEGGGQPQHF.

This clonotype was observed a few times. It is unclear where the CDR3 begins or ends on the DNA, so no DNA is shown, and the CDR3 is as TCRdb lists it. This sequence joins TRBV6-2 or TRBV6-3 and TRBJ1-6; no check of the table's D call, TRBD1, against the DNA was made. From germline, CDR1 is MNHEY and CDR2 SVGEGT. The CDR3 extends over 17 residues, inclusive of both ends. CDR3 residues: CASSYFFGSGPNSPLHF.

This clonotype was seen at least ten times. This chain connects TRBV7-2 to TRBJ1-1; D ambiguous. The CDR3 has 13 residues. V was clipped by 5 bases and J by 6 bases, with 13 bases between them. The germline gives CDR1 SGHTA, CDR2 FQGNSA. The CDR3 is CASSPIQESEAFF. CDR3 sequence (DNA): TGTGCCAGCAGCCCCATTCAGGAATCTGAAGCTTTCTTT.

This clonotype was detected many times. The V call is TRBV5-1, the J call TRBJ2-5, with D perhaps TRBD1 or TRBD2 (5 bases each). The CDR3 has 14 amino acids. Germline assignment: CDR1 SGHRS and CDR2 YFSETQ. V shed 4 bases and J shed 5 bases, with 15 bases lying between them. This CDR3 reads CASSRFPGRETQYF. Written as DNA, the CDR3 is TGCGCCAGCAGCCGCTTCCCGGGACGGGAGACCCAGTACTTC.

In this sample, this clonotype turned up many times. The rearrangement uses TRBV7-2 and TRBJ1-3, with a weak D call TRBD1 (6 bases). V was clipped by 5 bases and J by 4 bases, with 15 bases between them. Germline V gene data show CDR1 as SGHTA and CDR2 as FQGNSA. This CDR3 is 15 amino acids long. The CDR3 here is CASSATGITGNTIYF. In DNA, the CDR3 is TGTGCCAGCAGCGCAACAGGGATAACCGGAAACACCATATATTTT. Full variable domain (outside the CDR3, taken from reference TRBV7-2 and TRBJ1-3): GAGVSQSPSNKVTEKGKDVELRCDPISGHTALYWYRQSLGQGLEFLIYFQGNSAPDKSGLPSDRFSAERTGGSVSTLTIQRTQQEDSAVYLCASSATGITGNTIYFGEGSWLTVV.

The genes are TRBV12-3 or TRBV12-4 and TRBJ1-5; D is unresolved. With 5 bases removed from V and 7 bases from J, the gap between germline ends came to 12 bases. The CDR3 runs to 13 residues. CDR3 residues: CASSPTVLQPQHF. Here the CDR3 DNA reads TGTGCCAGCAGTCCGACCGTCCTACAGCCCCAGCATTTT.

To note about this clonotype: The final CDR3 position lacks the conserved phenylalanine or tryptophan, pointing to a likely read error. The CDR3 DNA sequence: TGCAGCGTTGATCAGGTGGGCGCTCGATGGGATGACTATGGCTACACCTAC. Amino acids: CSVDQVGARWDDYGYTY. The V gene is TRBV29-1, the J gene TRBJ1-2; D remains unclear. CDR3 size: 17 residues. CDR1 SQVTM and CDR2 ANQGSEA come from the germline V gene. Trimming left V 3 bases short and J 3 bases short, with 23 bases between.

There are many counts of this clonotype. The chain has TRBV7-8 and TRBJ1-1; D unclear. Trimming removed 1 base from V and 1 base from J, with 13 bases in between. From germline, CDR1 is SGHVS and CDR2 FQNEAQ. There are 16 residues in the CDR3. The CDR3 nucleotides read TGTGCCAGCAGCTTAGAATGGTCCGGGAGGAACACTGAAGCTTTCTTT. Translated, it gives CASSLEWSGRNTEAFF.

This clonotype was seen repeatedly, ten times or more. This chain uses TRBV25-1 with TRBJ1-2; the D is unclear. Deletions cut 4 bases from V and 4 bases from J, with 10 bases between. In germline, CDR1 is MGHDK, CDR2 SYGVNS. This CDR3 is built from 13 residues. In DNA, the CDR3 is TGTGCCAGCAGTGCCGACAATCTCTATGGCTACACCTTC. Amino acids: CASSADNLYGYTF.

This chain joins TRBV2 and TRBJ1-3; the D is unclear. The CDR3 runs 15 residues. CDR1 is SNHLY and CDR2 is FYNNEI in the germline V gene. V gave up 1 base and J gave up 2 bases, with 9 bases separating them. CDR3 region: CASSEDVAAGNTIYF. The CDR3 DNA reads TGTGCCAGCAGTGAAGATGTGGCAGCTGGAAACACCATATATTTT.